Detailed here is one T cell receptor beta chain. Its antigen remains unknown. The CDR3 is made up of 17 amino acids. V lost 0 bases and J lost 2; bases outside the gene matches: 10. Germline-derived CDR1 and CDR2 are SGHRS and YFSETQ. This entry comes from a study of cytomegalovirus exposure and HLA in healthy donors. The PCR used 60 Vbeta and 13 Jbeta primers. Data came from immunoSEQ multiplex PCR; TCRdb stores just in-frame clones and leaves some out. This table holds approximately 140,000 clones, roughly three quarters found once. Study-wide results and limits: Reports indicated that the classifier achieved high specificity and sensitivity in diagnosing cytomegalovirus status. Reportedly, HLA-A and HLA-B alleles of most subjects were accurately predicted from TCR beta.

This rearrangement joins TRBV5-1 to TRBJ2-7; TRBD1 matches 8 bases. The source material was PBMCs. This TCR came from a woman in her forties or fifties in good health and CMV-seronegative. CDR3 residues: CASSLAQGAGGTYEQYF. The DNA of the CDR3 is TGCGCCAGCAGCTTGGCCCAGGGGGCAGGCGGCACCTACGAGCAGTACTTC.